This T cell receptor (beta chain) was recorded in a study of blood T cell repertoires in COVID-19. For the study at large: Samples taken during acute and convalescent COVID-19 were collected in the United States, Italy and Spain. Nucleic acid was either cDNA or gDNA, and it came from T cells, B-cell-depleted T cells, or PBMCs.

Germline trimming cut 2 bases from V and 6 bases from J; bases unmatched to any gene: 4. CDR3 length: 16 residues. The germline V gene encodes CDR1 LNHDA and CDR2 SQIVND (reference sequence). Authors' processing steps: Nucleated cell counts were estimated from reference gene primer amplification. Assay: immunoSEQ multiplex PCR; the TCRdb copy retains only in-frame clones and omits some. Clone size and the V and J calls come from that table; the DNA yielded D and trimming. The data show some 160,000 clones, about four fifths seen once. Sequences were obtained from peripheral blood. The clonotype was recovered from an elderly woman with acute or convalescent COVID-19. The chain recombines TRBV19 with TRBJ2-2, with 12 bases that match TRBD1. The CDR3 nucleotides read TGTGCCAGTAGTATAAAGGGACAGGGGGCGCCCGGGGAGCTGTTTTTT. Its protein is CASSIKGQGAPGELFF.